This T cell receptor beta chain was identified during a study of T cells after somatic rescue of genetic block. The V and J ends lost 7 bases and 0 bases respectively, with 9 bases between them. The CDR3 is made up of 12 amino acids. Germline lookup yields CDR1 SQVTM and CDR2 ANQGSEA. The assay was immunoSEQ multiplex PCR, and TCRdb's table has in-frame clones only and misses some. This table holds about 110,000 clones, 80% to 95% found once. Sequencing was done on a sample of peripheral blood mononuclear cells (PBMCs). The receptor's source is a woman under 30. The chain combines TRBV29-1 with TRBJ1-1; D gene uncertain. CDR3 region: CSGRRLNTEAFF. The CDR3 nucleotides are TGCAGCGGACGTCGATTGAACACTGAAGCTTTCTTT.